This T cell receptor (beta chain) is from a study of PD-L1 blockade in urothelial cancer. Study at large: Blood-derived samples held a median around 130,000 T cells.

Synthetic spike-ins, TCR analog templates, were added into each PCR. Method: immunoSEQ multiplex PCR; TCRdb's copy keeps in-frame clones and lacks some. Among 40,000 to 55,000 clones listed, 91% were seen once. In its sample, this clone was seen a few times. CDR3 length: 12 residues. The ends were cut back, 6 bases at V and 1 base at J, with 10 bases in the middle. CDR1 and CDR2 from the germline V gene are SQVTM and ANQGSEA. Time point described: peripheral blood 6 weeks after treatment start. The gene calls are TRBV29-1 and TRBJ2-7; possibly TRBD1 for D (6 bases). Sequences were derived from PBMCs, sampled around atezolizumab (anti-PD-L1) treatment. The receptor was isolated from a man aged 65-85 years with urothelial cancer. The CDR3 region is CSVGQSSYEQYF. The CDR3, as DNA: TGCAGCGTCGGACAGAGTTCCTACGAGCAGTACTTC.